The clone carrying this T cell receptor (beta chain) was seen only a few times. Its specificity is unknown. These data originate in a study of vaccination and CD4 T cells after COVID-19. For the study at large: Convalescent patients had positive nasal swab PCR results for SARS-CoV-2. Disease was mild in 9 or 10 and severe in one. Researchers treated cells with overlapping spike peptides taken from SARS-CoV-2, HCoV-NL63, HCoV-OC43 and HCoV-229E.

Once obtained from cultured CD4+ T cells, the DNA was sequenced using the Oncomine TCR Beta short-read assay. Using the QIAamp micro DNA kit, genomic DNA was extracted from the CD4+ T cells that had been cultured. Via MiXCR, TCRdb re-called the PCR reads, giving one row per CDR3 protein. The sample has approximately 8,800 distinct CDR3 sequences; 61% are singletons. Indicated treatment: approximately nine-day PBMC culture with coronavirus spike peptide pools or control peptides (ViraFEST assay). Every well contained some 2 million PBMCs, which were grown with approximately 9.5 IU/ml IL-2 and approximately 9.9 ug/ml peptide pools. Sequencing was performed on CD4+ T cells from blood, cultured in vitro. This receptor was taken from a human donor who had recovered from COVID-19.

CDR3 DNA sequence: TGTGCCAGCAGTCCACTTGACAGGGACTATGGCTACACCTTC. This translates into CASSPLDRDYGYTF. V usage is TRBV27 and J usage is TRBJ1-2; 7 bases fit TRBD1. Looked up from germline, CDR1 is MNHEY and CDR2 is SMNVEV (reference sequence). The V and J ends lost 5 bases and 3 bases, in that order; junction bases with no gene match: 6. The CDR3 is made up of 14 amino acids.